Listed here are 30 T cell receptor beta chains from one sample, sequenced in a study of shared clonotypes between healthy human individuals. Data came from immunoSEQ multiplex PCR; TCRdb stores just in-frame clones and leaves some out. Among approximately 700,000 clones listed, less than 80% were seen once. Sequencing input: memory CD4+ T cells sorted from blood. Subset here: CD45RA-negative fraction. The receptors derive from a woman aged 25 to 45 in good health.

V gene TRBV2 combines with J gene TRBJ1-2; D unclear. Germline V gene lookup returns CDR1 SNHLY and CDR2 FYNNEI. V was cut by 3 bases and J by 7 bases, with 15 bases left in between. The CDR3 is made up of 14 amino acids. Here the CDR3 DNA reads TGTGCCAGCAGTGATGTAGGGATCCAACGTGGCTACACCTTC. Translation gives CASSDVGIQRGYTF.

The chain combines TRBV7-9 with TRBJ1-1; 8 nucleotides match TRBD1. Germline V gene lookup returns CDR1 SEHNR and CDR2 FQNEAQ (reference sequence). The CDR3 loop spans 16 amino acids. V shed 1 base and J 1 base; nucleotides not matched to a gene: 5. CDR3 in DNA: TGTGCCAGCAGCTTAGGCCCCACAGGGGGGAACACTGAAGCTTTCTTT. Translating it yields CASSLGPTGGNTEAFF.

This clone showed up just once. The chain uses TRBV7-2 and TRBJ2-1, with D perhaps matching TRBD1 (6 bases). Germline V gives CDR1 SGHTA, CDR2 FQGNSA. V lost 6 bases and J 4 bases, leaving 19 bases between the germline ends. CDR3 size: 16 residues. The CDR3 DNA reads as TGTGCCAGCAGGTACAGGGCGGTACCTACATACAATGAGCAGTTCTTC. As protein: CASRYRAVPTYNEQFF.

The chain joins TRBV11-2 to TRBJ2-7; D gene uncertain. CDR1 is SGHAT, CDR2 FQNNGV, per germline. V was clipped by 2 bases and J by 6 bases, with 11 bases between them. The CDR3 covers 13 residues. The CDR3 DNA reads TGTGCCAGCAGCTTAAATACTGTGGGCGAGCAGTACTTC. As protein: CASSLNTVGEQYF.

This chain joins TRBV18 and TRBJ2-3; 8 nucleotides align to TRBD2. Germline CDR1 KGHSH, CDR2 LQKENI. After removal of 5 bases from V and 4 bases from J, the junction contained 11 bases not matched to a gene. There are 16 residues in the CDR3. The CDR3 bases are TGTGCCAGCTCAACTAGCGGAGGTCCCGCCGCAGATACGCAGTATTTT. As protein: CASSTSGGPAADTQYF. Full variable domain (remainder filled in from reference TRBV18 and TRBJ2-3): NAGVMQNPRHLVRRRGQEARLRCSPMKGHSHVYWYRQLPEEGLKFMVYLQKENIIDESGMPKERFSAEFPKEGPSILRIQQVVRGDSAAYFCASSTSGGPAADTQYFGPGTRLTVL.

A single count supports this clone. The chain is built from TRBV7-9 and TRBJ2-3; TRBD2 matches 9 bases. V was pared by 5 bases and J by 2 bases, with 11 bases of the junction left unmatched. This CDR3 has 17 amino acids. The germline gives CDR1 SEHNR, CDR2 FQNEAQ (reference sequence). The CDR3 nucleotides are TGTGCCAGCAGCCAACGGAGCCAGCGGGGGGCCACAGATACGCAGTATTTT. This codes for CASSQRSQRGATDTQYF. Drawing the rest from reference TRBV7-9 and TRBJ2-3, the complete variable domain is DTGVSQNPRHKITKRGQNVTFRCDPISEHNRLYWYRQTLGQGPEFLTYFQNEAQLEKSRLLSDRFSAERPKGSFSTLEIQRTEQGDSAMYLCASSQRSQRGATDTQYFGPGTRLTVL.

The rearrangement uses TRBV4-2 and TRBJ1-1, with TRBD1 identical over 8 bases. With V trimmed by 4 bases and J by 2 bases, 3 bases remained unmatched. This CDR3 has 14 amino acids. Germline values: CDR1 LGHNA, CDR2 YNFKEQ. In DNA form, the CDR3 reads TGTGCCAGCAGCCGCGGACAGGGCAACACTGAAGCTTTCTTT. This gives the protein CASSRGQGNTEAFF.

The sample holds a few counts of this clone. The chain carries TRBV5-1 and TRBJ2-2; 13 nucleotides agree with TRBD2. The CDR3 spans 15 residues. CDR1 is SGHRS and CDR2 is YFSETQ in the germline V gene. Trimming at V came to 7 bases and at J to 5 bases, leaving 5 bases not matched to a gene. CDR3 residues: CASGILAGGTGELFF. CDR3 bases: TGCGCCAGCGGCATACTAGCGGGAGGGACCGGGGAGCTGTTTTTT. The variable domain in full, with the rest retrieved from reference TRBV5-1 and TRBJ2-2, is KAGVTQTPRYLIKTRGQQVTLSCSPISGHRSVSWYQQTPGQGLQFLFEYFSETQRNKGNFPGRFSGRQFSNSRSEMNVSTLELGDSALYLCASGILAGGTGELFFGEGSRLTVL.

The chain links TRBV18 to TRBJ1-5, with 9 bases fitting TRBD1. Per the germline V gene, CDR1 is KGHSH and CDR2 is LQKENI. Trimming took 3 bases from V and 8 from J; bases not matched to a gene: 8. CDR3 length: 15 amino acids. Here the CDR3 reads CASSPRQGDGEPQHF. Here the CDR3 DNA reads TGTGCCAGCTCACCGCGACAGGGGGATGGTGAGCCCCAGCATTTT.

The V gene is TRBV29-1, the J gene TRBJ2-7, with D perhaps TRBD2 (5 bases). V lost 7 bases to trimming and J lost 0 bases, with 13 bases between them. The germline V gene encodes CDR1 SQVTM and CDR2 ANQGSEA. This CDR3 has 13 residues. The chain's CDR3 is CSAVGGASYEQYF. CDR3 coding DNA: TGCAGCGCCGTAGGAGGTGCCTCCTACGAGCAGTACTTC.

This clone was detected once. The chain combines TRBV6-1 with TRBJ2-1; D call uncertain. V was clipped by 7 bases and J by 1 base, with 2 bases between them. The CDR3 contains 11 residues. Germline V lookup: CDR1 MNHNS, CDR2 SASEGT. The CDR3 loop is CASNSYNEQFF. CDR3 sequence (DNA): TGTGCCAGCAATTCCTACAATGAGCAGTTCTTC.

The V gene is TRBV5-4, the J gene TRBJ2-3, with D hard to call. The germline V and J ends were trimmed by 1 base and 0 bases, with 18 bases remaining between them. The CDR3 totals 18 residues. The germline V gene has CDR1 SGHNT and CDR2 YYREEE (reference sequence). The CDR3 is CASSLKFDLWGSTDTQYF. The CDR3 DNA sequence: TGTGCCAGCAGCTTGAAGTTCGACCTCTGGGGAAGCACAGATACGCAGTATTTT.

The rearrangement uses TRBV4-1 and TRBJ1-1, with D possibly matching TRBD1 (5 bases). The V gene lost 0 bases and the J gene lost 4 bases, with 9 bases spanning the gap. The CDR3 length is 14 residues. The germline V gene encodes CDR1 MGHRA and CDR2 YSYEKL. The CDR3 protein is CASSQDRVSTEAFF. Here the CDR3 DNA reads TGCGCCAGCAGCCAAGACAGGGTTTCCACTGAAGCTTTCTTT.

J is TRBJ2-5 and V is TRBV2, with D perhaps given as TRBD1 or TRBD2 (5 bases each). The V gene lost 6 bases and the J gene lost 5 bases, with 19 bases spanning the gap. Per germline, CDR1 SNHLY and CDR2 FYNNEI. The CDR3 runs to 15 residues. The CDR3 is CASSASGTVVETQYF. The DNA for the CDR3 is TGTGCCAGCAGCGCCTCCGGGACGGTTGTCGAGACCCAGTACTTC. Together with reference TRBV2 and TRBJ2-5, the CDR3 gives the full variable domain: EPEVTQTPSHQVTQMGQEVILRCVPISNHLYFYWYRQILGQKVEFLVSFYNNEISEKSEIFDDQFSVERPDGSNFTLKIRSTKLEDSAMYFCASSASGTVVETQYFGPGTRLLVL.

The chain uses TRBV15 and TRBJ2-5; no reliable D call. Germline V CDR1 and CDR2: LNHNV, YYDKDF (reference sequence). The CDR3 runs 14 residues. V dropped 0 bases and J dropped 5 bases, with 10 bases sitting between them. The CDR3 DNA reads as TGTGCCACCAGCAGAGATGGCCGATTGGAGACCCAGTACTTC. Translated, it gives CATSRDGRLETQYF.

CDR3 region: CASGTGGAGNTEAFF. The DNA of the CDR3 is TGTGCCAGCGGAACAGGGGGCGCTGGGAACACTGAAGCTTTCTTT. The V and J genes are TRBV6-1 and TRBJ1-1; 9 nucleotides line up with TRBD1. Germline CDR1 and CDR2: MNHNS and SASEGT. The CDR3 sequence is 15 residues long. J lost 1 base, V lost 8 bases, and 8 bases had no gene match.

The sample holds a few counts of this clone. The chain is built from TRBV7-8 and TRBJ2-2; TRBD2 might be the D (5 bases). Looked up from germline, CDR1 is SGHVS and CDR2 is FQNEAQ. Trimming took off 1 base at V and 1 base at J, with 10 bases between the two ends. This CDR3 comprises 16 residues. The CDR3 here is CASSLEGRGNTGELFF. The DNA of the CDR3 is TGTGCCAGCAGCTTAGAGGGCCGGGGGAACACCGGGGAGCTGTTTTTT.

V usage is TRBV15 and J usage is TRBJ1-5; D remains ambiguous. CDR1 is LNHNV, CDR2 YYDKDF, per germline (reference sequence). The CDR3 covers 14 residues. The germline V and J ends were trimmed by 0 bases and 0 bases, with 3 bases remaining between them. The CDR3 is CATSRDSSNQPQHF. The CDR3 region has the DNA TGTGCCACCAGCAGAGACAGTAGCAATCAGCCCCAGCATTTT.

This chain uses TRBV19 with TRBJ1-2; no reliable D call. The V gene's germline CDR1 is LNHDA and CDR2 SQIVND (reference sequence). The ends were cut back, 7 bases at V and 1 base at J, with 7 bases in the middle. The CDR3 is made up of 12 amino acids. CDR3: CASNKGNYGYTF. The DNA for the CDR3 is TGTGCCAGTAACAAGGGTAACTATGGCTACACCTTC.

The chain links TRBV10-2 to TRBJ2-5; either TRBD1 or TRBD2 may supply D (5 bases each). Deletions cut 6 bases from V and 1 base from J, with 12 bases between. Germline CDR1 WSHSY, CDR2 SAAADI. The CDR3 totals 14 residues. The CDR3 region is CASSGNRFQETQYF. The CDR3 nucleotides are TGCGCCAGCAGCGGGAACAGGTTCCAAGAGACCCAGTACTTC.

This sequence joins TRBV4-1 and TRBJ2-2; TRBD2 agrees at 9 bases. The CDR3 contains 15 residues. The germline V gene has CDR1 MGHRA and CDR2 YSYEKL. After removal of 4 bases from V and 6 bases from J, the junction contained 6 bases not matched to a gene. CDR3 bases: TGCGCCAGCAGCCTTCAACTAGCGGGTGCCGGGGAGCTGTTTTTT. This gives the protein CASSLQLAGAGELFF.

This clone came up once. This sequence joins TRBV7-8 and TRBJ2-1, with 11 bases aligning to TRBD2. Germline CDR1 reads SGHVS; CDR2 reads FQNEAQ. The junction had 11 bases not matched to a gene; V was cut back by 4 bases and J by 9 bases. The CDR3 totals 16 residues. The CDR3 sequence: CASSSPATSGIGEQFF. The CDR3 DNA reads TGTGCCAGCAGCTCCCCAGCGACTAGCGGGATAGGTGAGCAGTTCTTC.

The chain recombines TRBV28 with TRBJ2-7, with 11 bases lining up with TRBD1. V was clipped by 2 bases and J by 4 bases; unmatched bases: 7. Looked up from germline, CDR1 is MDHEN and CDR2 is SYDVKM. This CDR3 is built from 16 residues. In nucleotides, the CDR3 is TGTGCCAGCAGTTTAGCCGGACAGGGGGCCGGGTACGAGCAGTACTTC. This encodes CASSLAGQGAGYEQYF.

Only a few counts were recorded for this clone. The chain is built from TRBV7-2 and TRBJ2-1; the D gene is possibly TRBD2 (5 bases). Trimming took 1 base from V and 3 from J, leaving 13 bases between them. CDR1 and CDR2 from the germline V gene are SGHTA and FQGNSA. This CDR3 has 16 amino acids. The DNA of the CDR3 is TGTGCCAGCAGCTTAGGGGAGAGGGCGGGCTACAATGAGCAGTTCTTC. As protein: CASSLGERAGYNEQFF.

V is TRBV27 and J is TRBJ2-3; D perhaps matches TRBD1 (5 bases). The V gene lost 2 bases and the J gene lost 2 bases, with 14 bases spanning the gap. The V gene's germline CDR1 is MNHEY and CDR2 SMNVEV (reference sequence). The CDR3 loop spans 16 amino acids. CDR3 protein: CASSLVRQGYTDTQYF. The CDR3 DNA sequence: TGTGCCAGCAGTTTAGTCCGTCAGGGATACACAGATACGCAGTATTTT.

This sequence joins TRBV6-1 and TRBJ1-5, with a possible D match to TRBD1 (5 bases). Germline CDR1 is MNHNS and CDR2 is SASEGT. This CDR3 is built from 16 residues. Trimming removed 2 bases at V and 4 bases at J, with 15 bases between. CDR3 protein: CASSERRGRVNQPQHF. In DNA, the CDR3 is TGTGCCAGCAGTGAAAGGCGGGGCAGGGTGAATCAGCCCCAGCATTTT.

The J gene is TRBJ1-1, the V gene TRBV10-1, with D hard to call. V was cut by 0 bases and J by 3 bases, with 17 bases left in between. Germline V gene data show CDR1 as WNHNN and CDR2 as SYGVQD (reference sequence). This CDR3 spans 17 amino acids. The CDR3 is CASSESKEGGSYTEAFF. DNA for the CDR3: TGCGCCAGCAGTGAGTCTAAAGAAGGAGGGTCTTACACTGAAGCTTTCTTT.

CDR3 sequence: CASSPQGDATDTQYF. In DNA, the CDR3 is TGTGCCAGCTCACCACAGGGGGATGCTACAGATACGCAGTATTTT. The rearrangement uses TRBV18 and TRBJ2-3; D is perhaps TRBD1 (6 bases). This CDR3 is 15 amino acids long. Germline CDR1 reads KGHSH; CDR2 reads LQKENI. V lost 1 base and J lost 3, with 11 bases in between.

The V and J genes are TRBV5-1 and TRBJ2-1, with 9 bases matching TRBD2. V trimming: 2 bases; J trimming: 8 bases; junction bases outside the gene matches: 8. The CDR3 is 15 amino acids. The germline V gene encodes CDR1 SGHRS and CDR2 YFSETQ. CDR3 DNA: TGCGCCAGCAGCTTTGTCGGGTTAGCGGGAGATGAGCAGTTCTTC. This sequence encodes CASSFVGLAGDEQFF.

V and J are TRBV30 and TRBJ1-1; unclear D gene. With 4 bases removed from V and 6 bases from J, the gap between germline ends came to 15 bases. CDR1 and CDR2 (germline): GTSNPN, SVGIG (reference sequence). The CDR3 runs to 13 residues. The CDR3 DNA is TGTGCCTGGAAATCGGAGGACTGGGCTGAAGCTTTCTTT. This codes for CAWKSEDWAEAFF.